This T cell receptor (beta chain) was captured by sequencing in a study of cytomegalovirus exposure and HLA in healthy donors (dated by TCRdb to the late 2010s). Background on the whole study: A later analysis indicated that the roughly 120 validation repertoires were generated on the platform also employed for the 650 to 850 repertoires of the first cohort. To predict cytomegalovirus infection status, the study combined high-throughput TCR immunosequencing, statistical association of individual TCRs with disease status, and machine learning. The study aimed to test whether signatures of past pathogen exposure could be identified by cataloging public T cell receptors. Along with the approximately 700-subject first cohort, a separate validation cohort of some 130 different subjects was used.

Points the paper makes about the study in general: In both the original and validation cohorts, the classifier was reported to diagnose cytomegalovirus status with high specificity and sensitivity. The authors suggested that the approach could potentially be generalized to other disease states and immunological phenotypes. A total of about 180 TCR beta chains were listed by the study as associated with cytomegalovirus. A later analysis lacked HLA typing for the validation cohort, so it scored co-occurrence in that cohort across all 120 repertoires. In vitro tests confirmed that a few of the cytomegalovirus-associated TCR beta chains recognize cytomegalovirus antigens. Across donors, most TCR sequences were observed very rarely, whereas some public TCRs were present in many individuals. A later analysis found that TCRs clustered in the first cohort also tended to co-occur in the 95 to 150 validation repertoires, with 94% of cluster scores above 0.

CDR1 is given as SGHTS and CDR2 as YDEGEE, both from the germline V gene. Ends trimmed: V by 7 bases, J by 5 bases; bases unmatched to a gene: 10. From cysteine to phenylalanine, the CDR3 is 14 amino acids long. The read is trimmed to its CDR3 DNA, 42 bases read in frame from base 1. Separate from the approximately 670-subject first cohort, the validation cohort of 95 to 150 subjects was the group to which the donors belonged. The library was produced with the immunoSEQ multiplex PCR assay. Per the authors' processing: A statistical classification framework was developed to diagnose cytomegalovirus status using the catalog of TCR beta chain sequences. TCRdb carries this immuneACCESS record with in-frame sequences only. Its versions omit some clonotypes, under half of them owing to an unresolved V gene in the studies checked, with the rest unexplained. The D gene and trimming were derived from the DNA, and the V and J assignments and clone size from that table. Counted in this sample were fewer than 150,000 clones; about nine tenths of them appeared once. Around 4.5% of the sample lies in the top ten.

Concerning this clone: The antigen this receptor binds is unknown. No base quality information exists; no much larger clone differs at one position.

The sequence came from a man between 18 and 29 years old in good health and CMV-seropositive. The chain is made from TRBV5-8 and TRBJ1-2, and 8 bases in between align with TRBD1. The sequencing sample was made of PBMCs. The CDR3 has the sequence CASRRFQGAYGYTF. In nucleotide form, the sequence is TGTGCCAGCCGCCGATTCCAGGGGGCTTATGGCTACACCTTC.